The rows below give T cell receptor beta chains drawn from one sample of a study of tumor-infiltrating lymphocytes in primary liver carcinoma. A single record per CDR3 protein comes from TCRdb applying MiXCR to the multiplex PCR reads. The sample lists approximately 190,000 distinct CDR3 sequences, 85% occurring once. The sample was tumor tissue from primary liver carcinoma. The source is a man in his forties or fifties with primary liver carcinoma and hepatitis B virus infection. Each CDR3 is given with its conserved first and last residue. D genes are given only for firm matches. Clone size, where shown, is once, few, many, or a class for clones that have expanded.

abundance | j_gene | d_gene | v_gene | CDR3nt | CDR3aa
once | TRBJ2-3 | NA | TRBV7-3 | TGTGCCAGCAGCTTGACTAGACGCGCAGATACGCAGTATTTT | CASSLTRRADTQYF
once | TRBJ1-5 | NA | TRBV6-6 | TGTGTCAGCAGTCTAAGTCCGACAAGGGGACAGCCCCAGCATTTT | CVSSLSPTRGQPQHF
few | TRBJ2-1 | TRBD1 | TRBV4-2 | TGTGCCAGCAGCCACGCCGGGGAACAGGGGAACAATGGGCAGTTATTC | CASSHAGEQGNNGQLF
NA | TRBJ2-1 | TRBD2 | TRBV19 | TGTGCCAGTACGCGGCTAGCGGGAGGTCGGGGCAATGAGCAGTTCTTC | CASTRLAGGRGNEQFF
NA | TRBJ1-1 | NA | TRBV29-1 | TGCAGCGTTGGCGTAGGGAGGGGTATGAACATTGAAGCTTTCTTT | CSVGVGRGMNIEAFF
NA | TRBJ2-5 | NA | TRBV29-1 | TGCAGCGTTGATCCAGAGGACGCGGAGACCCAGTACTTC | CSVDPEDAETQYF
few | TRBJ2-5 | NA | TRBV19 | TGTGCCAGTAGTAACTCACTGCGGGGCGAGACCCAGTATTTC | CASSNSLRGETQYF
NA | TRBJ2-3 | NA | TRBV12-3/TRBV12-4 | TGTGCCAGCAGTTCCGACTGCACTGTTGGGGATACACAGTATTTT | CASSSDCTVGDTQYF
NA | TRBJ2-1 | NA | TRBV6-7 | TGTGCCAGCAGTAAGGACCCGCGGAGCCGGCCCTACGAGCAGTTCTTC | CASSKDPRSRPYEQFF
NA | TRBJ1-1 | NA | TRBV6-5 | TGTGCCAGCAGTTACGATGCAGGGTCCTTGAACACTGGAACTTTCTTT | CASSYDAGSLNTGTFF
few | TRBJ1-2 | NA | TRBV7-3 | TGTGCCAGCAACCCGAGCGGGGCAGCAAACTATGGCTACACCTTC | CASNPSGAANYGYTF
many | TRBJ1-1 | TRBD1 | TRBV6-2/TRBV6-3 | TGTGCCAGCAGTGAACAGGGGGCGAGGAGCACTGAAGCTCTCTTT | CASSEQGARSTEALF
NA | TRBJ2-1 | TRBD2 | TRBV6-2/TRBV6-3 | TGTGCCTGCAGTGGGGGACTAGCGGGAGGAGTGGACCAGTTCTTC | CACSGGLAGGVDQFF